This T cell receptor beta chain was sequenced for a study of T cells expressing NK-cell markers. CDR3 length: 14 amino acids. Germline CDR1 and CDR2: SQVTM and ANQGSEA. TCRdb reprocessed the 5' RACE reads and keeps a single row for each CDR3 protein, giving no DNA. Its listing shows approximately 440,000 distinct CDR3 sequences. The origin of this receptor is a woman aged 45-65 years in good health. Sequencing was done on a sample of blood T cells: a sorted CD56 or NKG2C T cell subset, CD4+ or CD8+ T cells, or bulk PBMC T cells (not recorded which). The rearrangement joins TRBV29-1 to TRBJ2-5; TCRdb calls TRBD2, which cannot be checked without DNA. Here the CDR3 reads CSVLLAGVGETQYF.